Following are 20 T cell receptor beta chains from one sample sequenced in a study of CD8+CD57+ T cells in acquired aplastic anemia (dated by TCRdb to the late 2010s). Sequencing took place on an Illumina HiSeq 2000. Genomic DNA was used as template for profiling of TCR beta VDJ combinations and CDR3 sequences. TCRdb reran the public reads through fastp at Q25 and MiXCR, keeping productive beta chains. Each entry is one CDR3 protein sequence, shown with its most common DNA and genes. The sample contains 74,000 or so distinct CDR3 sequences, 45% to 55% of them found a single time. Around 8.3% of the sample lies in the top ten. Sequenced material: sorted CD4+, CD8+, or CD8+CD57+ T cells (not recorded which) from PBMCs. These receptors were taken from a human donor in good health, serving as a control.

This clonotype was detected many times. The chain is built from TRBV3-1 and TRBJ1-2; no clear D gene. This CDR3 spans 16 amino acids. The V end was cut by 0 bases, the J end by 0 bases, with 11 bases between. Germline values: CDR1 LGHDT, CDR2 YNNKEL (reference sequence). The CDR3 bases are TGTGCCAGCAGCCAAGATGATTTTAGAGCTAACTATGGCTACACCTTC. It is translated as CASSQDDFRANYGYTF.

This clonotype has ten or more counts. The chain joins TRBV11-2 to TRBJ2-1, with 8 bases aligning to TRBD1. V was pared by 5 bases and J by 9 bases, with 12 bases of the junction left unmatched. The CDR3 length is 15 residues. Germline V lookup: CDR1 SGHAT, CDR2 FQNNGV. The CDR3 nucleotides read TGTGCCAGCAGCAACGACAGGGGTGGGGAACGTGAGCAGTTCTTC. Its protein is CASSNDRGGEREQFF. Complete variable domain (other parts from reference TRBV11-2 and TRBJ2-1): EAGVAQSPRYKIIEKRQSVAFWCNPISGHATLYWYQQILGQGPKLLIQFQNNGVVDDSQLPKDRFSAERLKGVDSTLKIQPAKLEDSAVYLCASSNDRGGEREQFFGPGTRLTVL.

J is TRBJ2-7 and V is TRBV10-3; possible D gene TRBD1, 6 bases. Looked up from germline, CDR1 is ENHRY and CDR2 is SYGVKD. The CDR3 length is 13 residues. V was shortened by 10 bases and J by 0 bases, with 13 bases between the two germline ends. CDR3 in DNA: TGTGCCACCTCGGACAGTCTCTCCTACGAGCAGTACTTC. Translation: CATSDSLSYEQYF.

The chain couples TRBV2 to TRBJ2-7, with 8 nucleotides matching TRBD1. V lost 6 bases and J lost 7; bases outside the gene matches: 11. This CDR3 contains 14 residues. Per germline, CDR1 SNHLY and CDR2 FYNNEI. The CDR3 coding sequence is TGTGCCAGCAGACGGGACAGGACATCTACAGAGCAGTACTTC. Its translation is CASRRDRTSTEQYF.

The V call is TRBV7-9, the J call TRBJ1-2; 8 bases line up with TRBD1. The CDR3 is 14 residues long. The germline gives CDR1 SEHNR, CDR2 FQNEAQ (reference sequence). V lost 7 bases to trimming and J lost 4 bases; unmatched junction nucleotides: 8. Written as DNA, the CDR3 is TGTGCCAGCACCCACAGGGGGTCTGGCTATGGCTACACCTTC. Encoded protein: CASTHRGSGYGYTF. Full variable domain (rest looked up from reference TRBV7-9 and TRBJ1-2): DTGVSQNPRHKITKRGQNVTFRCDPISEHNRLYWYRQTLGQGPEFLTYFQNEAQLEKSRLLSDRFSAERPKGSFSTLEIQRTEQGDSAMYLCASTHRGSGYGYTFGSGTRLTVV.

V gene TRBV27 combines with J gene TRBJ2-1, with D possibly TRBD1 on 5 matching bases. V lost 0 bases to trimming and J lost 5 bases, with 8 bases between them. CDR3 length: 14 residues. CDR1 is MNHEY, CDR2 SMNVEV, per germline (reference sequence). The DNA for the CDR3 is TGTGCCAGCAGTTTATCAGACAGAAACAATGAGCAGTTCTTC. This translates into CASSLSDRNNEQFF.

V is TRBV19 and J is TRBJ1-6; 7 bases map to TRBD1. Germline V lookup: CDR1 LNHDA, CDR2 SQIVND (reference sequence). J lost 9 bases, V lost 7 bases, and 9 bases had no gene match. The CDR3 spans 14 residues. The CDR3 spells CASTQINRGSPLHF. The DNA for the CDR3 is TGTGCCAGTACCCAAATCAACAGGGGTTCACCCCTCCACTTT.

This clonotype has a count of ten or more. The chain links TRBV7-6 to TRBJ1-5; D is perhaps TRBD1 (6 bases). V shed 0 bases and J shed 5 bases, with 20 bases lying between them. The germline gives CDR1 SGHVS, CDR2 FNYEAQ. CDR3 length: 18 residues. CDR3: CASSLAPWGRDMHQPQHF. CDR3 DNA: TGTGCCAGCAGCTTAGCCCCATGGGGGAGGGACATGCATCAGCCCCAGCATTTT.

The table lists this clonotype with a count of one. This sequence may be a read error, since a much larger clone differs from it by one base. J is TRBJ2-1 and V is TRBV3-1, with TRBD2 as a possible D gene (6 bases). The germline CDR1 and CDR2 sequences are LGHDT and YNNKEL (reference sequence). CDR3 length: 15 amino acids. CDR3 in amino acids: CASSQGGEAYNEQLF. The CDR3 nucleotides are TGTGCCAGCAGCCAAGGGGGGGAGGCTTACAATGAGCAGCTCTTC.

This clonotype was seen ten or more times. The chain is built from TRBV20-1 and TRBJ1-6, with D possibly being TRBD1 (6 bases). The CDR3 length is 16 residues. In germline, CDR1 is DFQATT, CDR2 SNEGSKA (reference sequence). V dropped 3 bases and J dropped 0 bases, with 12 bases sitting between them. The CDR3 is CSARDTGNSYNSPLHF. The CDR3 nucleotides are TGCAGTGCTAGGGATACAGGGAACTCCTATAATTCACCCCTCCACTTT.

The chain employs TRBV3-1 and TRBJ2-2; D gene ambiguous. Germline V gene sequence: CDR1 LGHDT, CDR2 YNNKEL (reference sequence). CDR3 length equals 15 residues. Trimming shortened V by 6 bases and J by 4 bases, and 15 bases separated the two germline ends. Here the CDR3 reads CASRLARQLTGELFF. The CDR3 coding sequence is TGTGCCAGCAGGCTCGCTCGGCAGCTCACCGGGGAGCTGTTTTTT. Supplemented by reference TRBV3-1 and TRBJ2-2, the full variable domain reads DTAVSQTPKYLVTQMGNDKSIKCEQNLGHDTMYWYKQDSKKFLKIMFSYNNKELIINETVPNRFSPKSPDKAHLNLHINSLELGDSAVYFCASRLARQLTGELFFGEGSRLTVL.

This clonotype was found many times. The chain carries TRBV6-2 or TRBV6-3 and TRBJ1-2; 10 nucleotides match TRBD1. Trimming at V came to 0 bases and at J to 5 bases, leaving 12 bases not matched to a gene. Germline CDR1 MNHEY, CDR2 SVGEGT. The CDR3 runs to 18 residues. The CDR3 is CASSYSITHRDRGYGYTF. The CDR3 DNA reads as TGTGCCAGCAGTTACTCAATTACTCACCGGGACAGGGGATATGGCTACACCTTC.

About this clonotype itself: Just one base apart from a much larger clone, this may be a read error. The gene calls are TRBV13 and TRBJ2-3; D might be TRBD1 (5 bases). The CDR3 sequence is 14 residues long. Trimming left V 6 bases short and J 6 bases short, with 16 bases between. In germline, CDR1 is PRHDT, CDR2 FYEKMQ (reference sequence). Here the CDR3 reads CASSFLGPRDTQYF. The DNA of the CDR3 is TGTGCCAGCAGTTTCTTGGGGCCGCGGGATACGCAGTATTTT. Variable domain in full (rest from reference TRBV13 and TRBJ2-3): AAGVIQSPRHLIKEKRETATLKCYPIPRHDTVYWYQQGPGQDPQFLISFYEKMQSDKGSIPDRFSAQQFSDYHSELNMSSLELGDSALYFCASSFLGPRDTQYFGPGTRLTVL.

For this clonotype: A junction boundary mismatches the germline segment, possibly from a read error. The rearrangement uses TRBV5-1 and TRBJ2-3, with TRBD1 matching over 10 bases. This CDR3 spans 15 amino acids. Germline values: CDR1 SGHRS, CDR2 YFSETQ. CDR3 DNA sequence: TGCGCCAGCAGCCTCCGGGACAGGGGCCCAGATACGCAGTGTTTT. Amino acids: CASSLRDRGPDTQCF. The variable domain in full, completed from reference TRBV5-1 and TRBJ2-3, reads KAGVTQTPRYLIKTRGQQVTLSCSPISGHRSVSWYQQTPGQGLQFLFEYFSETQRNKGNFPGRFSGRQFSNSRSEMNVSTLELGDSALYLCASSLRDRGPDTQCFGPGTRLTVL.

The chain carries TRBV25-1 and TRBJ2-3; weak D call: TRBD2 (5 bases). Germline CDR1 MGHDK, CDR2 SYGVNS. Trimming cost V 6 bases and J 4 bases, with 23 bases left between them. The CDR3 length is 17 residues. The CDR3 DNA is TGTGCCAGCAGCTACCCTTACAGAGGGAACGGGGCAGATACGCAGTATTTT. This sequence encodes CASSYPYRGNGADTQYF.

This sequence joins TRBV24-1 and TRBJ2-1; D possibly corresponds to TRBD1 (6 bases). Deletions cut 2 bases from V and 9 bases from J, with 13 bases between. CDR3 length: 14 amino acids. CDR1 and CDR2 from the germline V gene are KGHDR and SFDVKD. The CDR3 region is CATSDSFPRGEQFF. The CDR3 nucleotides are TGTGCCACCAGTGATTCGTTCCCCAGGGGTGAGCAGTTCTTC.

The CDR3 nucleotides are TGCAGTGCTAGATTATCGGGCCGCCAAGAGACCCAGTACTTC. It yields the protein CSARLSGRQETQYF. This chain links TRBV20-1 with TRBJ2-5; the D is unclear. This CDR3 is built from 14 residues. V lost 2 bases and J 1 base, leaving 11 bases between the germline ends. Germline V gives CDR1 DFQATT, CDR2 SNEGSKA (reference sequence).

This clonotype has a count of ten or more. This chain joins TRBV7-9 and TRBJ1-1; possible D gene TRBD1, 5 bases. This CDR3 is 15 amino acids long. CDR1 is SEHNR and CDR2 is FQNEAQ in the germline V gene (reference sequence). Trimming shortened V by 5 bases and J by 1 base, and 14 bases separated the two germline ends. This CDR3 is CASSQSRQTNTEAFF. In DNA form, the CDR3 reads TGTGCCAGCAGCCAAAGCAGACAGACGAACACTGAAGCTTTCTTT.

This clonotype was picked up a small number of times. This rearrangement joins TRBV6-4 to TRBJ2-5; 7 bases are shared with TRBD2. The germline V gene encodes CDR1 MRHNA and CDR2 SNTAGT. V lost 4 bases to trimming and J lost 0 bases; unmatched junction nucleotides: 8. The CDR3 sequence is 16 residues long. CDR3 DNA: TGTGCCAGCAGTGCGGCTAGCGGCCGGAACCAAGAGACCCAGTACTTC. It codes for CASSAASGRNQETQYF.

Points on this clonotype: A much larger clone lies a single base off, so this may be a read error. The rearrangement joins TRBV6-1 to TRBJ2-3; 8 bases line up with TRBD1. Germline CDR1 and CDR2: MNHNS and SASEGT. After removal of 2 bases from V and 2 bases from J, the junction contained 6 bases not matched to a gene. The CDR3 extends over 16 amino acids. The CDR3 bases are TGTGCCAGCAGTGAACTTTCGGGACAGGACACAGATACGCAGTATTTT. As protein: CASSELSGQDTDTQYF.